Described below is a single T cell receptor beta chain sequence and its context. Its specificity is not known. These data are taken from a study of T cell responses to AZD1222 COVID-19 vaccine. Overall study findings and caveats: Nearly half of the spike-specific TCRs reportedly recognize variant regions that carry no mutations. Breadth and depth of Spike-specific TCRs rose after two AZD1222 doses. At 160-218 and 743-854, vaccine-associated CD4 TCRs were dominant, and they spanned spike.

The V end was cut by 9 bases, the J end by 6 bases, with 12 bases between. The CDR3 covers 13 residues. Germline V gives CDR1 MNHEY, CDR2 SVGAGI. Produced via immunoSEQ multiplex PCR; TCRdb's table is partial and in-frame only. The sample records tens of thousands of clones, around 80% being singletons. This TCR was sampled from an adult who received the AZD1222 COVID-19 vaccine. Sequenced here: peripheral blood, sampled 28 days after the second AZD1222 dose. The chain uses TRBV6-5 and TRBJ1-6; D perhaps matches TRBD1 (5 bases). CDR3: CARRDVANSPLHF. In DNA form, the CDR3 reads TGTGCCAGACGGGACGTCGCTAATTCACCCCTCCACTTT.